This TCR beta chain was found in a study of cytomegalovirus exposure and HLA in healthy donors. Findings and limits, study-wide: TCR beta V- and J-gene trimming was later associated with a missense DCLRE1C variant.

A remark on this clone: No antigen is known for it.

Amplification used 60 Vbeta primers and 13 Jbeta primers. The protocol was immunoSEQ multiplex PCR, while the TCRdb copy is restricted to in-frame clones and leaves out a portion. The sample has 95,000 to 110,000 clones, about 84% seen once; the top ten hold around 2.1%. J lost 12 bases, V lost 5 bases, and 6 bases had no gene match. This CDR3 has 12 amino acids. Germline V lookup: CDR1 MNHEY, CDR2 SMNVEV (reference sequence). The sample comprised PBMCs. The sequence was collected from a young man in good health and CMV-seronegative. The chain has TRBV27 and TRBJ2-7; 11 nucleotides agree with TRBD1. The CDR3 sequence: CASSPGTGGLYF. CDR3 nucleotide sequence: TGTGCCAGCAGTCCCGGGACAGGGGGTTTGTACTTC.